These T cell receptor beta chains were read from a single sample in a study of T cells in Graves' hyperthyroidism and ophthalmopathy. One entry per CDR3 protein, called by TCRdb with MiXCR from the multiplex PCR reads. The table has about 700,000 distinct CDR3 sequences, roughly 15% seen once. Source material: blood. The receptors originated from a woman between 18 and 29 years old with Graves' hyperthyroidism. Both conserved end residues are trimmed from each CDR3. Each record gives: V gene, CDR3 protein.

V: TRBV4-3; CDR3: ASSHTPWGGTDTQY
V: TRBV7-9; CDR3: ASSLGLAGAAVTDTQY
V: TRBV14; CDR3: ASSLPAGEQY
V: TRBV27; CDR3: ATPWGGGPNTEAF
V: TRBV10-2; CDR3: ASSGVGAHQPQH
V: TRBV13; CDR3: ASSLGLRGGTEAF
V: TRBV7-2; CDR3: ASSQVGTSGSYNEQF
V: TRBV27; CDR3: ASRPDSYNEQF
V: TRBV20-1; CDR3: SASEREGGYEQY
V: TRBV11-2; CDR3: ASRWTANTGELF
V: TRBV28; CDR3: ASSFGGSPYGYT
V: TRBV9; CDR3: ASSIHGSSEYEQY
V: TRBV6-2/TRBV6-3; CDR3: ASIKTGSGNTIY
V: TRBV7-9; CDR3: ASSSSERVSTDTQY
V: TRBV7-2; CDR3: ASSLEGGGGDEQF
V: TRBV28; CDR3: ASRTSGRRYEQF
V: TRBV3-1; CDR3: ASSQPRGLNEKLF
V: TRBV7-8; CDR3: ASSLARGLAREQF
V: TRBV28; CDR3: ASSSRVFGNQPQH
V: TRBV24-1; CDR3: ATSDPADRFQETQY
V: TRBV5-1; CDR3: ATRFDLYQETQY
V: TRBV2; CDR3: ASGQMNTEAF
V: TRBV2; CDR3: ASSGLAGGYQETQY
V: TRBV30; CDR3: AWSVGGGYEQY
V: TRBV2; CDR3: ASRRRQGADNEQF
V: TRBV27; CDR3: ASSSPSGTSARNEQF
V: TRBV29-1; CDR3: SVVLGGAVSYNEQF